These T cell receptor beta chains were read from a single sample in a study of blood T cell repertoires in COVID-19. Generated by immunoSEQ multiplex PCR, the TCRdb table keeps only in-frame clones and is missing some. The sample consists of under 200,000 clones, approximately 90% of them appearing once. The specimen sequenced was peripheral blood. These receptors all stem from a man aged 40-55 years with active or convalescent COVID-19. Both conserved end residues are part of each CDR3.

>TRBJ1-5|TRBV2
CASSLGGDSNQPQHF
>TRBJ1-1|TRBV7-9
CASRPNTGATEAFF
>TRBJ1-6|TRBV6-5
CASSPSGTGNSPLHF
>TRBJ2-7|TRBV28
CASSSRGFREGEQYF
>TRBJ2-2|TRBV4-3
CASSSGQGPHRELFF
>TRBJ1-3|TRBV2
CASSLTGLLRSSGNTIYF
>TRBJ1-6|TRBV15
CATSRDARVVSPLHF
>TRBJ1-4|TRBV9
CASSVTGGAINEKLFF
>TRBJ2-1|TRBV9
CASSEGLAGGQEQFF
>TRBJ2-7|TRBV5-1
CASSLGDRAYEQYF
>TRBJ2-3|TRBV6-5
CASRNPGTGVHTQYF
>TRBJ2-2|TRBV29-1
CSANPGAGELFF
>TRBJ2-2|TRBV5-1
CASSGLASGAGELFF
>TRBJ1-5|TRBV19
CASSPYSDQPQHF
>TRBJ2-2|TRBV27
CASRAPRQGQRELFF
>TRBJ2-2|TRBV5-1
CASSKLTGELFF
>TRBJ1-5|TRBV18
CASSRGQGNQPQHF
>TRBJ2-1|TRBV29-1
CSVLAGVDYNEQFF
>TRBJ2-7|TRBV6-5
CASSYSWTGGNEQYF
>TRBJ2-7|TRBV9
CASSEWGGAYEQYF
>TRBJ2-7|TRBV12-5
CASGSGYEQYF
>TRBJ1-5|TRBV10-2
CASSESRRDNQPQHF
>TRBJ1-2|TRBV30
CAWTGYYGYTF
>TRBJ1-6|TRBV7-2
CASSLDARYESPLHF
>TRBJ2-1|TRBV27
CASSLWSGVSGGGEQFF
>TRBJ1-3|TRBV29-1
CSVAIGTEKRNTIYF
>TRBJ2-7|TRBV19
CASSIRGAYSYEQYF
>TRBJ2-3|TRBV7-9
CASSLVGSDTQYF
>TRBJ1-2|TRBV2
CASSEAGTAYGYTF
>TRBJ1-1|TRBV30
CAWTAGGSTEAFF
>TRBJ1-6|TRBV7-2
CASSLERQGVTYNSPLHF
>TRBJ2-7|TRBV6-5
CASSKVAYEQYF
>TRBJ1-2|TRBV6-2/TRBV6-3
CASSGRTGGEGYTF
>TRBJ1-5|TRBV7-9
CASSWQAGQPQHF
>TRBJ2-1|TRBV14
CASRPFSGNEQFF
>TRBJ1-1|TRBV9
CASSVARDTEAFF
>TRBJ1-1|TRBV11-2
CASSFRTDLKAFF
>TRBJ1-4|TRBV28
CASTPQGRREKLFF
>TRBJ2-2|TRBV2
CASSEVRQGDGELFF
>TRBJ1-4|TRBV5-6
CASTLAHQNEKLFF
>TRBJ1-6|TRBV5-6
CASSLVVGLNGSPLHF
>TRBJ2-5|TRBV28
CASSLGQGGGQETQYF
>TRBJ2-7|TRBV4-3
CASSRTGSLNEQYF
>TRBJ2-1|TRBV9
CASSVFGQGNEQFF
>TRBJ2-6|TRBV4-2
CASSHFSGVTSGANVLTF
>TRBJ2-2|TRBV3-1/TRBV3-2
CAISGTGTGELFF
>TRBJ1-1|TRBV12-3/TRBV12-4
CASRDRETFF
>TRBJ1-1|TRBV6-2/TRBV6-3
CASSYLGRQGGTEAFF
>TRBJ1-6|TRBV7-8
CASSLTLGTGGSYNSPLHF
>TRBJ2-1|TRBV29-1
CSVQGAIYEQFF
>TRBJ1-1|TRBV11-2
CASSLKGANTEAFF
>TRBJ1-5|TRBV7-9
CASSLGQGDQPQHF
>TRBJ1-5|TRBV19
CASSKNRAQPQHF
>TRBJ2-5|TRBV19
CASSMRSGGSGETQYF
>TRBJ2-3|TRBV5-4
CASSLASGGGTDTQYF
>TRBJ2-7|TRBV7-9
CASSPRQEQGNEQYF
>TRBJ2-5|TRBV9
CASSVEAGVAQETQYF
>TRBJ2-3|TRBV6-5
CASSSITGTRVDTQYF
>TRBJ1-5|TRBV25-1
CASSSPGTGVSLNQPQHF